These 32 T cell receptor beta chains came from one sample sequenced in a study of blood T cell repertoires in COVID-19. The repertoire was sequenced with immunoSEQ multiplex PCR; TCRdb's copy has only in-frame clones and lacks some. The sample contains roughly 170,000 clones, 70% to 90% of which appear only once. Source material: peripheral blood. These receptors originate from a man between 40 and 49 years old with active or convalescent COVID-19.

V gene TRBV2 combines with J gene TRBJ2-3; D is possibly TRBD2 (5 bases). Germline V gene lookup returns CDR1 SNHLY and CDR2 FYNNEI. CDR3 size: 15 residues. V was shortened by 6 bases and J by 5 bases, with 18 bases between the two germline ends. CDR3 DNA: TGTGCCAGCAGGTCCGACTTAGCCGGAGGAGATACGCAGTATTTT. Translated, it gives CASRSDLAGGDTQYF.

The chain has TRBV12-3 or TRBV12-4 and TRBJ1-1; D might be TRBD1 (6 bases). Deletions cut 4 bases from V and 11 bases from J, with 14 bases between. The CDR3 consists of 12 residues. CDR3 in DNA: TGTGCCAGCAGTTCCCCAGGGGCGCGGGCTTTCTTT. This gives the protein CASSSPGARAFF.

V usage is TRBV27 and J usage is TRBJ1-5, with 7 bases lining up with TRBD1. The junction had 14 bases not matched to a gene; V was cut back by 5 bases and J by 10 bases. This CDR3 is built from 15 residues. Germline CDR1 MNHEY, CDR2 SMNVEV (reference sequence). CDR3 amino acids: CASSPMAGGQGPQHF. The CDR3 coding sequence is TGTGCCAGCAGTCCCATGGCAGGGGGGCAGGGTCCCCAGCATTTT.

CDR3 sequence (DNA): TGTGCCAGCAGCTCGACTCGGGACAGATCAAGCCTTGAAGCTTTCTTT. Encoded protein: CASSSTRDRSSLEAFF. The chain couples TRBV11-2 to TRBJ1-1, with TRBD1 identical over 7 bases. The CDR3 extends over 16 amino acids. From germline, CDR1 is SGHAT and CDR2 FQNNGV. V was pared by 4 bases and J by 7 bases, with 15 bases of the junction left unmatched.

V is TRBV11-2 and J is TRBJ2-7; the D gene is possibly TRBD1 (6 bases). Trimming cost V 5 bases and J 4 bases, with 15 bases left between them. This CDR3 spans 14 amino acids. The V gene's germline CDR1 is SGHAT and CDR2 FQNNGV. The CDR3, as DNA: TGTGCCAGCAGCCAAACAGGGTTTTGGTACGAGCAGTACTTC. Translating it yields CASSQTGFWYEQYF.

The V gene is TRBV6-5, the J gene TRBJ1-1; possible D gene TRBD1, 6 bases. Germline V gene lookup returns CDR1 MNHEY and CDR2 SVGAGI. Trimming stripped 0 bases from V and 1 base from J, with 6 bases between. There are 14 residues in the CDR3. The CDR3 spells CASSYSDRNTEAFF. Written as DNA, the CDR3 is TGTGCCAGCAGTTACTCGGACAGGAACACTGAAGCTTTCTTT.

The chain has TRBV2 and TRBJ1-6; D unresolved. CDR1 is SNHLY and CDR2 is FYNNEI in the germline V gene. The V end was cut by 6 bases, the J end by 9 bases, with 15 bases between. The CDR3 has 14 residues. CDR3 bases: TGTGCCAGCAGAAGGGAGGCGTTAGGTTCACCCCTCCACTTT. The encoded protein is CASRREALGSPLHF.

The chain combines TRBV12-3 or TRBV12-4 with TRBJ1-2; D ambiguous. The CDR3 spans 11 residues. The V and J ends lost 5 bases and 4 bases respectively, with 5 bases between them. CDR3 loop: CASSEGYGYTF. The CDR3 DNA is TGTGCCAGCAGTGAGGGCTATGGCTACACCTTC.

The rearrangement uses TRBV18 and TRBJ1-5, with TRBD1 matching 7 bases. CDR1 and CDR2 from the germline V gene are KGHSH and LQKENI. This CDR3 comprises 15 residues. The ends lost 6 bases at V and 4 bases at J; junction bases unmatched: 9. CDR3 sequence reads: CASSPGTDRNQPQHF. CDR3 sequence (DNA): TGTGCCAGCTCCCCCGGGACAGATCGAAATCAGCCCCAGCATTTT.

This sequence joins TRBV10-1 and TRBJ2-4; D remains ambiguous. The CDR3 totals 13 residues. Germline assignment: CDR1 WNHNN and CDR2 SYGVQD (reference sequence). V lost 2 bases and J lost 4, with 6 bases in between. The CDR3 is CASSEPRKNIQYF. The CDR3 DNA follows: TGCGCCAGCAGTGAGCCCCGGAAAAACATTCAGTACTTC.

The chain recombines TRBV4-1 with TRBJ1-2; maybe TRBD1 (5 bases). V gave up 2 bases and J gave up 4 bases, with 11 bases separating them. Germline loops: CDR1 MGHRA, CDR2 YSYEKL. The CDR3 spans 14 residues. CDR3 DNA: TGCGCCAGCAGCCAACCTCGACAGTCCTATGGCTACACCTTC. This codes for CASSQPRQSYGYTF.

V usage is TRBV10-1 and J usage is TRBJ1-6, with TRBD1 as a possible D gene (6 bases). Germline V gene sequence: CDR1 WNHNN, CDR2 SYGVQD (reference sequence). This CDR3 is built from 14 residues. V lost 2 bases and J lost 7, with 9 bases in between. The CDR3 is CASSEPGVNSPLHF. The CDR3 DNA is TGCGCCAGCAGTGAGCCAGGGGTGAATTCACCCCTCCACTTT.

The J gene is TRBJ2-1, the V gene TRBV28; 8 bases are shared with TRBD2. Trimming took 9 bases from V and 1 from J; bases not matched to a gene: 11. The CDR3 sequence is 16 residues long. Germline lookup yields CDR1 MDHEN and CDR2 SYDVKM. This CDR3 is CASLSLAGRSYNEQFF. CDR3 in DNA: TGTGCCAGTCTATCGCTAGCGGGTCGTTCCTACAATGAGCAGTTCTTC.

The chain couples TRBV6-6 to TRBJ1-5; D is perhaps TRBD1 (5 bases). The germline V gene encodes CDR1 MNHNY and CDR2 SVGAGI (reference sequence). Between the trimmed V and J ends, which lost 0 bases and 5 bases, there was a span of 11 bases. The CDR3 sequence is 15 residues long. CDR3 sequence: CASSYSGGSYQPQHF. The CDR3 nucleotides read TGTGCCAGCAGTTACTCGGGGGGTTCTTATCAGCCCCAGCATTTT.

V gene TRBV4-1 combines with J gene TRBJ1-1; 8 bases fit TRBD1. The CDR3 sequence is 15 residues long. Germline V gives CDR1 MGHRA, CDR2 YSYEKL. V lost 2 bases, J lost 4 bases, and 6 bases stayed unmatched. The CDR3: CASSQTQGGLTEAFF. CDR3 coding DNA: TGCGCCAGCAGCCAAACACAGGGGGGGCTCACTGAAGCTTTCTTT.

The chain is built from TRBV9 and TRBJ2-4, with 11 nucleotides matching TRBD2. The CDR3 extends over 18 amino acids. CDR1 is SGDLS, CDR2 YYNGEE, per germline. With V trimmed by 0 bases and J by 0 bases, 5 bases remained unmatched. CDR3 protein: CASSVEGLAGGAKNIQYF. CDR3 DNA: TGTGCCAGCAGCGTAGAAGGTCTAGCGGGGGGAGCCAAAAACATTCAGTACTTC.

V usage is TRBV20-1 and J usage is TRBJ2-1; D ambiguous. V lost 4 bases and J 10 bases, leaving 8 bases between the germline ends. The CDR3 loop spans 10 amino acids. Germline assignment: CDR1 DFQATT and CDR2 SNEGSKA (reference sequence). The CDR3 nucleotides are TGCAGTGCTAAAGAACGGGAGCAGTTCTTC. As protein: CSAKEREQFF.

The chain recombines TRBV6-5 with TRBJ1-6, with D perhaps TRBD1 (6 bases). Looked up from germline, CDR1 is MNHEY and CDR2 is SVGAGI. CDR3 length equals 13 residues. Between the trimmed V and J ends, which lost 6 bases and 7 bases, there was a span of 10 bases. The CDR3 region has the DNA TGTGCCAGCAGCGGACAGCCAAATTCACCCCTCCACTTT. This translates into CASSGQPNSPLHF.

The chain recombines TRBV19 with TRBJ1-4, with TRBD1 matching 10 bases. The CDR3 runs to 15 residues. J was trimmed by 10 bases and V by 9 bases; bases with no gene match: 14. Germline V gene data show CDR1 as LNHDA and CDR2 as SQIVND (reference sequence). The CDR3 DNA reads as TGTGCCAGCGCCCCATCGGGACAGGGGAGGAGAAAACTGTTTTTT. Translated, it gives CASAPSGQGRRKLFF.

The V call is TRBV9, the J call TRBJ2-2; 7 bases are a match to TRBD1. V lost 0 bases, J lost 3 bases, and 2 bases stayed unmatched. Germline CDR1 reads SGDLS; CDR2 reads YYNGEE. The CDR3 is made up of 15 amino acids. Here the CDR3 reads CASSVVGGDTGELFF. The CDR3 DNA follows: TGTGCCAGCAGCGTAGTAGGGGGCGACACCGGGGAGCTGTTTTTT.

This chain links TRBV2 with TRBJ2-1; 8 positions agree with TRBD1. The CDR3 runs to 13 residues. CDR1 and CDR2 (germline): SNHLY, FYNNEI. The V and J ends lost 3 bases and 7 bases, in that order; junction bases with no gene match: 2. The CDR3 bases are TGTGCCAGCAGTGACAGGGGGCGGAATGAGCAGTTCTTC. Its protein is CASSDRGRNEQFF. Drawing the rest from reference TRBV2 and TRBJ2-1, the complete variable domain is EPEVTQTPSHQVTQMGQEVILRCVPISNHLYFYWYRQILGQKVEFLVSFYNNEISEKSEIFDDQFSVERPDGSNFTLKIRSTKLEDSAMYFCASSDRGRNEQFFGPGTRLTVL.

This chain connects TRBV2 to TRBJ2-1; tentative D call: TRBD1 (7 bases). Looked up from germline, CDR1 is SNHLY and CDR2 is FYNNEI. V was cut by 6 bases and J by 8 bases, with 11 bases left in between. The CDR3 extends over 12 amino acids. The CDR3 DNA sequence: TGTGCCAGCAGGCTCAGGGGGGATGAGCAGTTCTTC. It is translated as CASRLRGDEQFF.

This chain links TRBV13 with TRBJ2-3; TRBD2 matches at 13 bases. The CDR3 is 14 amino acids. Germline V lookup: CDR1 PRHDT, CDR2 FYEKMQ (reference sequence). Unmatched junction bases numbered 1, after V lost 6 bases and J lost 4 bases. The CDR3 DNA reads as TGTGCCAGCAGAACTAGCGGGGGGGCAGATACGCAGTATTTT. Its translation is CASRTSGGADTQYF.

The chain employs TRBV4-3 and TRBJ1-2; TRBD1 matches 7 bases. The CDR3 consists of 15 residues. Per germline, CDR1 LGHNA and CDR2 YSLEER. Trimming at V came to 5 bases and at J to 2 bases, leaving 8 bases not matched to a gene. CDR3 sequence (DNA): TGCGCCAGCAGCTCCACTCCAGGGGGAAACTATGGCTACACCTTC. Protein product: CASSSTPGGNYGYTF.

As DNA, the CDR3 is TGCGCCAGCAGATCCGGACTAGCGGGTTTGAACACCGGGGAGCTGTTTTTT. It encodes CASRSGLAGLNTGELFF. V and J are TRBV5-1 and TRBJ2-2; the match to TRBD2 covers 11 bases. The CDR3 is made up of 17 amino acids. The V and J ends lost 5 bases and 1 base, in that order; junction bases with no gene match: 7. CDR1 is SGHRS, CDR2 YFSETQ, per germline.

Here the CDR3 reads CASSQDKGAQETQYF. The CDR3 DNA is TGTGCCAGCAGCCAAGATAAGGGGGCCCAAGAGACCCAGTACTTC. The gene calls are TRBV3-1 (or the pseudogene TRBV3-2) and TRBJ2-5, with 7 bases matching TRBD1. Losses at the gene ends were 0 bases for V and 1 base for J; bases not matched to a gene: 2. Germline V gives CDR1 LGHDT, CDR2 YNNKEL (reference sequence). The CDR3 is made up of 15 amino acids.

The chain links TRBV24-1 to TRBJ2-1; D is unresolved. CDR1 KGHDR and CDR2 SFDVKD come from the germline V gene. The germline V and J ends were trimmed by 1 base and 12 bases, with 9 bases remaining between them. The length of the CDR3 is 12 residues. CDR3 residues: CATSDLQEAQFF. CDR3 DNA sequence: TGTGCCACCAGTGATTTACAAGAGGCGCAGTTCTTC.

J is TRBJ2-2 and V is TRBV30, with D maybe TRBD2 (6 bases). With 6 bases removed from V and 7 bases from J, the gap between germline ends came to 15 bases. The CDR3 covers 13 residues. Germline loops: CDR1 GTSNPN, CDR2 SVGIG (reference sequence). CDR3 bases: TGTGCCTGTTCGCGGGGCGAGGGCGGGGAGCTGTTTTTT. This codes for CACSRGEGGELFF.

J is TRBJ2-2 and V is TRBV24-1; the match to TRBD1 covers 8 bases. Per germline, CDR1 KGHDR and CDR2 SFDVKD. Trimming cost V 3 bases and J 4 bases; bases outside gene matches: 6. The CDR3 sequence is 16 residues long. CDR3 DNA: TGTGCCACCAGTGATCCCCAGGGGGCGGTCACCGGGGAGCTGTTTTTT. Amino acids: CATSDPQGAVTGELFF.

Only a few counts were recorded for this clone. The gene calls are TRBV12-5 and TRBJ2-2; a possible D gene is TRBD1 (6 bases). This CDR3 is 14 amino acids long. Trimming took off 8 bases at V and 3 bases at J, with 13 bases between the two ends. Germline CDR1 is LGHNT and CDR2 is FRNRAP. Here the CDR3 DNA reads TGTGCTAGTTCAGGGGATTTTGACACCGGGGAGCTGTTTTTT. As protein: CASSGDFDTGELFF.

The chain recombines TRBV13 with TRBJ1-3; no definite D call. Germline values: CDR1 PRHDT, CDR2 FYEKMQ (reference sequence). The CDR3 covers 14 residues. The germline V and J ends were trimmed by 4 bases and 2 bases, with 9 bases remaining between them. The CDR3 nucleotides are TGTGCCAGCAGCTCCCGGTCGGCTGGAAACACCATATATTTT. Protein: CASSSRSAGNTIYF.

V and J are TRBV12-3 or TRBV12-4 and TRBJ1-5; D is uncertain. The length of the CDR3 is 13 residues. V was shortened by 2 bases and J by 6 bases, with 8 bases between the two germline ends. The CDR3 nucleotides are TGTGCCAGCAGTTTATATGAGGGTCAGCCCCAGCATTTT. Translating gives CASSLYEGQPQHF.